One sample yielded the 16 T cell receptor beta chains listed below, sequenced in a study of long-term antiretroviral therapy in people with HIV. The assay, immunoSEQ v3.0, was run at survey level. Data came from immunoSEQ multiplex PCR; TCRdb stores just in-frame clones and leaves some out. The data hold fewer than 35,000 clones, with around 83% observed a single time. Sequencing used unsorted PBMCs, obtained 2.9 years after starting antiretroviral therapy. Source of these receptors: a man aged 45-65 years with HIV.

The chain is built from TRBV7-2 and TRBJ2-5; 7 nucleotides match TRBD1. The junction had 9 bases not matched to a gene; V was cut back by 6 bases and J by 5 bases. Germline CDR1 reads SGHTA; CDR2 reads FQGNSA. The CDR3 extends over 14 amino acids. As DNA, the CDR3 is TGTGCCAGCAGTAGGGGGCCGGAGGTGGAGACCCAGTACTTC. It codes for CASSRGPEVETQYF.

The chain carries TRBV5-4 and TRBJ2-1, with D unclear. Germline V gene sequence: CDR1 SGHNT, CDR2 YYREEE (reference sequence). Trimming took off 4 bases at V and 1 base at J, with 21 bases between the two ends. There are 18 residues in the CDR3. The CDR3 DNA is TGTGCCAGCAGCCCGAGGCCCGGATCAGCCCCTTCCTACAATGAGCAGTTCTTC. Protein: CASSPRPGSAPSYNEQFF. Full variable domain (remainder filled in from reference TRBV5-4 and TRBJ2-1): ETGVTQSPTHLIKTRGQQVTLRCSSQSGHNTVSWYQQALGQGPQFIFQYYREEENGRGNFPPRFSGLQFPNYSSELNVNALELDDSALYLCASSPRPGSAPSYNEQFFGPGTRLTVL.

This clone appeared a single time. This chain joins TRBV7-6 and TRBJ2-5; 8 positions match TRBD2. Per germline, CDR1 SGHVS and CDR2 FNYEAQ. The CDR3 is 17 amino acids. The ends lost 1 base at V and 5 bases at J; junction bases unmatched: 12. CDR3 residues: CASSLGLVAGSAETQYF. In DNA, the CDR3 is TGTGCCAGCAGCTTAGGATTAGTAGCGGGGAGCGCGGAGACCCAGTACTTC.

The CDR3 DNA follows: TGTGCCAGCTCACCGATGGGAAGGGAAGCTTTCTTT. Protein product: CASSPMGREAFF. This sequence joins TRBV18 and TRBJ1-1; no clear D gene. The germline V gene encodes CDR1 KGHSH and CDR2 LQKENI. The CDR3 is 12 amino acids. V gave up 3 bases and J gave up 8 bases, with 10 bases separating them.

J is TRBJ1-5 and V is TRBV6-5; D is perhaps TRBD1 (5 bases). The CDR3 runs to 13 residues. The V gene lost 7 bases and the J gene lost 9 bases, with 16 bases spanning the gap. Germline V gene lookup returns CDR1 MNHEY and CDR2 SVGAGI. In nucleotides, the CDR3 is TGTGCCAGCACCCCAGAGGGGAGGGTGCCCCAGCATTTT. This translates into CASTPEGRVPQHF.

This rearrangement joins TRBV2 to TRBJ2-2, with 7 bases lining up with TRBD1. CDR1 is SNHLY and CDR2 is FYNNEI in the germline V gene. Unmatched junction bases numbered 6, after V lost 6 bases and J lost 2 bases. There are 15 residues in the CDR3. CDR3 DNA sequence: TGTGCCAGCAGCCCACAGGGGTTTAACACCGGGGAGCTGTTTTTT. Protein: CASSPQGFNTGELFF.

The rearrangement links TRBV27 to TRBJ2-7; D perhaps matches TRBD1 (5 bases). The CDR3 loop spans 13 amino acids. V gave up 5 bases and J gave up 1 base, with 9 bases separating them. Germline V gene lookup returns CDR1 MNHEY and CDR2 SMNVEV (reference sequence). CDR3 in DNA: TGTGCCAGCAGTCCCAGGGCGTCCTACGAGCAGTACTTC. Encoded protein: CASSPRASYEQYF.

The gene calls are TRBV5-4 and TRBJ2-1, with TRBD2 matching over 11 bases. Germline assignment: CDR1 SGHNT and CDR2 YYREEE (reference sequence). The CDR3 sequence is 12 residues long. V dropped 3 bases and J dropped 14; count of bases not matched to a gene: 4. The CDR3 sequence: CASSSLAGGEFF. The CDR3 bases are TGTGCCAGCAGCTCGTTAGCGGGAGGGGAGTTCTTC.

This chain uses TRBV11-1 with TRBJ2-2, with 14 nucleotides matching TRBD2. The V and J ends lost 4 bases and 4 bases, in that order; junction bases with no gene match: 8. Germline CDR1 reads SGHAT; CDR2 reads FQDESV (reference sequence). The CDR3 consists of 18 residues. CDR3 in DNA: TGTGCCAGCAGCTACCTGACTAGCGGGGGGGCCGGCACCGGGGAGCTGTTTTTT. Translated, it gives CASSYLTSGGAGTGELFF.

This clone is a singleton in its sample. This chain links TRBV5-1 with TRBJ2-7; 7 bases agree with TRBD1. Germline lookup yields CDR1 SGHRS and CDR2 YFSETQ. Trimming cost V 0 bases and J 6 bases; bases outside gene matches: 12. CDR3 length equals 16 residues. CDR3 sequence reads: CASSLGAPIPGGEQYF. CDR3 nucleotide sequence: TGCGCCAGCAGCTTGGGGGCCCCGATCCCAGGGGGCGAGCAGTACTTC.

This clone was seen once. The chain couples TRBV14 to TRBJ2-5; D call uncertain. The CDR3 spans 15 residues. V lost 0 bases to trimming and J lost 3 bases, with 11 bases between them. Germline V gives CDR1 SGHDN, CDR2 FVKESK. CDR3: CASSQDATRKETQYF. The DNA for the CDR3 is TGTGCCAGCAGCCAAGATGCTACCAGAAAAGAGACCCAGTACTTC.

This chain's CDR3 is CASSLGRTGATDTQYF. The CDR3 DNA reads TGCGCCAGCAGCTTGGGGCGGACAGGGGCCACAGATACGCAGTATTTT. This chain connects TRBV5-1 to TRBJ2-3; 9 bases are a match to TRBD1. Unmatched junction bases numbered 4, after V lost 0 bases and J lost 2 bases. Germline CDR1 SGHRS, CDR2 YFSETQ. The length of the CDR3 is 16 residues.

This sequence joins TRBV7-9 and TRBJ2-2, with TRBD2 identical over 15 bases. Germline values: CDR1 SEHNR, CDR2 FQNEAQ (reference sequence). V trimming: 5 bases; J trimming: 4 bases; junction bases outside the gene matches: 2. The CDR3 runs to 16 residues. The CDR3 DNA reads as TGTGCCAGCAGCCGGACTAGCGGGGGGGGCACCGGGGAGCTGTTTTTT. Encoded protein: CASSRTSGGGTGELFF.

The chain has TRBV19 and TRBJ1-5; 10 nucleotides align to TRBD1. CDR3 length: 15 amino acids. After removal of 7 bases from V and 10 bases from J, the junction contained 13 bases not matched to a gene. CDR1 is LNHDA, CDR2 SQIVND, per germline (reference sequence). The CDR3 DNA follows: TGTGCCAGTAATACCGGGACAGGGGCCCCGCGACCCCAGCATTTT. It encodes CASNTGTGAPRPQHF.

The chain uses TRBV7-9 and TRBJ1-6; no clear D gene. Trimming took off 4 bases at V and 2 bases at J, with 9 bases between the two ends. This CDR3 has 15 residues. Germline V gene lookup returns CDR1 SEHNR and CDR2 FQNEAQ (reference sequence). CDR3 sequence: CASSSGSTYNSPLHF. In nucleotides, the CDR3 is TGTGCCAGCAGCTCGGGAAGCACCTATAATTCACCCCTCCACTTT.

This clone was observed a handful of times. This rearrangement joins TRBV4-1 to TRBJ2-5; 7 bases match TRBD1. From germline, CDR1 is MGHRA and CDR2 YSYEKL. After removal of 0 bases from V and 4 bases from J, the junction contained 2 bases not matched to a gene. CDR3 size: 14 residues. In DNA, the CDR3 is TGCGCCAGCAGCCAAGAGAACAGGGGAGAGACCCAGTACTTC. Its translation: CASSQENRGETQYF.